These 16 T cell receptor beta chains were sequenced from one sample in a study of CD8+ T cells in alopecia areata (dated 2018 in TCRdb). The sample's time point label, in plain terms: roughly 24 weeks on oral tofacitinib. What this sample's treatment or condition label stands for: oral pan-JAK inhibitor, 5-10 mg twice daily. The library relied on the immunoSEQ multiplex PCR assay. RNA was extracted from all samples and reverse transcribed into cDNA, which served as template for TCR sequencing. The immuneACCESS repertoire file appears here via TCRdb, limited to in-frame rearrangements. These files lack a portion of the clones; in checked studies, under half of the deficit traces to unresolved V genes, and the cause of the others is not known. This sample is represented by some 110,000 clones; about three fifths of them were singletons. Roughly an eighth of the sample goes to the ten largest clones.

This material consisted of CD8+ T cells sorted from blood, taken at week 24, from a patient treated with tofacitinib. The receptors come from a human donor with alopecia areata.

This rearrangement joins TRBV6-5 to TRBJ1-1; D perhaps matches TRBD1 (6 bases). This CDR3 spans 16 amino acids. Germline V CDR1 and CDR2: MNHEY, SVGAGI. The ends were cut back, 0 bases at V and 1 base at J, with 12 bases in the middle. The CDR3 sequence: CASSYSPWTENTEAFF. The CDR3 bases are TGTGCCAGCAGTTACTCCCCGTGGACAGAGAACACTGAAGCTTTCTTT.

The J gene is TRBJ2-1, the V gene TRBV27; D is perhaps TRBD2 (7 bases). Germline V lookup: CDR1 MNHEY, CDR2 SMNVEV (reference sequence). V dropped 5 bases and J dropped 4 bases, with 18 bases sitting between them. The CDR3 runs 16 residues. CDR3: CASSIGAGATYNEQFF. The CDR3 region has the DNA TGTGCCAGCAGTATCGGCGCGGGGGCCACGTACAATGAGCAGTTCTTC.

This chain joins TRBV11-2 and TRBJ2-7; D remains ambiguous. Germline loops: CDR1 SGHAT, CDR2 FQNNGV. The CDR3 spans 11 residues. V was clipped by 4 bases and J by 3 bases, with 4 bases between them. The CDR3 loop reads CASSYHYEQYF. For the CDR3, the DNA is TGTGCCAGCAGCTATCACTACGAGCAGTACTTC.

The sample holds a few counts of this clone. The chain recombines TRBV4-3 with TRBJ1-1, with 9 bases aligning to TRBD1. Germline assignment: CDR1 LGHNA and CDR2 YSLEER. The ends lost 3 bases at V and 2 bases at J; junction bases unmatched: 4. The CDR3 extends over 15 amino acids. DNA for the CDR3: TGCGCCAGCAGCCAGGGACAGGGCTTAAACACTGAAGCTTTCTTT. Its translation is CASSQGQGLNTEAFF.

The rearrangement joins TRBV4-3 to TRBJ1-2; no clear D. Germline assignment: CDR1 LGHNA and CDR2 YSLEER. This CDR3 comprises 14 residues. Trimming removed 1 base from V and 0 bases from J, with 6 bases in between. CDR3 region: CASSQAGTNYGYTF. For the CDR3, the DNA is TGCGCCAGCAGCCAAGCTGGAACTAACTATGGCTACACCTTC.

Comment on this clone: Additional DNA sequences in this sample encode the identical CDR3. This chain connects TRBV19 to TRBJ2-5; 8 nucleotides line up with TRBD1. The CDR3 spans 13 residues. CDR1 is LNHDA and CDR2 is SQIVND in the germline V gene (reference sequence). The V and J ends lost 3 bases and 3 bases, in that order; junction bases with no gene match: 0. In DNA, the CDR3 is TGTGCCAGTAGTATGGACAGGGAAGAGACCCAGTACTTC. Protein sequence: CASSMDREETQYF.

The chain carries TRBV12-5 and TRBJ1-1; no clear D gene. The germline CDR1 and CDR2 sequences are LGHNT and FRNRAP. V was trimmed by 3 bases and J by 4 bases, leaving 9 bases between them. This CDR3 region has 13 residues. CDR3 sequence reads: CASGFDSRTEAFF. CDR3 in DNA: TGTGCTAGTGGTTTTGACTCCCGCACTGAAGCTTTCTTT.

V gene TRBV29-1 combines with J gene TRBJ1-2, with D unclear. V gave up 0 bases and J gave up 8 bases, with 10 bases separating them. This CDR3 is 12 amino acids long. CDR1 is SQVTM, CDR2 ANQGSEA, per germline. The CDR3: CSVEDGRRGYTF. DNA of the CDR3: TGCAGCGTTGAAGATGGGCGTCGGGGCTACACCTTC. The complete variable domain, with remaining parts taken from reference TRBV29-1 and TRBJ1-2, reads SAVISQKPSRDICQRGTSLTIQCQVDSQVTMMFWYRQQPGQSLTLIATANQGSEATYESGFVIDKFPISRPNLTFSTLTVSNMSPEDSSIYLCSVEDGRRGYTFGSGTRLTVV.

With respect to this clone: One junction end does not reproduce the germline sequence, and a read error may be involved. The chain recombines TRBV30 with TRBJ1-1; D is possibly TRBD1 (5 bases). The length of the CDR3 is 14 residues. Per germline, CDR1 GTSNPN and CDR2 SVGIG (reference sequence). CDR3 region: CAWSVLGTLGTWRF. The CDR3 nucleotides read TGTGCCTGGAGTGTACTAGGCACGTTAGGGACTTGGAGGTTT.

Only one count was recorded for this clone. The chain carries TRBV25-1 and TRBJ2-2, with D possibly being TRBD1 (5 bases). Trimming removed 5 bases at V and 3 bases at J, with 10 bases between. Germline-derived CDR1 and CDR2 are MGHDK and SYGVNS. There are 14 residues in the CDR3. CDR3 loop: CASSTGRYTGELFF. DNA of the CDR3: TGTGCCAGCAGTACAGGCCGCTACACCGGGGAGCTGTTTTTT. Supplemented by reference TRBV25-1 and TRBJ2-2, the full variable domain reads EADIYQTPRYLVIGTGKKITLECSQTMGHDKMYWYQQDPGMELHLIHYSYGVNSTEKGDLSSESTVSRIRTEHFPLTLESARPSHTSQYLCASSTGRYTGELFFGEGSRLTVL.

The CDR3 loop reads CASSLWVGTGSGNEQFF. The CDR3 DNA is TGTGCCAGCAGCCTTTGGGTAGGGACAGGGAGTGGAAATGAGCAGTTCTTC. The chain uses TRBV11-2 and TRBJ2-1; the match to TRBD1 covers 9 bases. In germline, CDR1 is SGHAT, CDR2 FQNNGV. The J segment lost 7 bases and the V segment lost 5 bases, leaving 15 bases of the junction unmatched. This CDR3 has 17 residues.

The V and J genes are TRBV5-1 and TRBJ1-2; D not resolved. The CDR3 spans 14 residues. CDR1 SGHRS and CDR2 YFSETQ come from the germline V gene. Trimming shortened V by 0 bases and J by 1 base, and 7 bases separated the two germline ends. CDR3 DNA sequence: TGCGCCAGCAGCTTGGTCAGATATAACTATGGCTACACCTTC. Its translation: CASSLVRYNYGYTF. Filled out from reference TRBV5-1 and TRBJ1-2, the complete variable domain reads KAGVTQTPRYLIKTRGQQVTLSCSPISGHRSVSWYQQTPGQGLQFLFEYFSETQRNKGNFPGRFSGRQFSNSRSEMNVSTLELGDSALYLCASSLVRYNYGYTFGSGTRLTVV.

The chain links TRBV4-1 to TRBJ1-6; 7 positions match TRBD1. With 3 bases clipped from V and 8 bases from J, the junction kept 13 bases outside the gene matches. Germline V CDR1 and CDR2: MGHRA, YSYEKL. The CDR3 has 17 amino acids. CDR3 bases: TGCGCCAGCAGCCAGAAGCAGGGGGGCCCTATGGATTCACCCCTCCACTTT. Translation: CASSQKQGGPMDSPLHF.

This clone has more than one count but fewer than ten. This chain connects TRBV5-6 to TRBJ2-7; 12 positions match TRBD1. With V trimmed by 4 bases and J by 3 bases, 2 bases remained unmatched. The CDR3 runs 14 residues. Germline V CDR1 and CDR2: SGHDT, YYEEEE. CDR3: CASSGDRGLYEQYF. DNA for the CDR3: TGTGCCAGCAGCGGGGACAGGGGGCTCTACGAGCAGTACTTC.

The genes are TRBV5-6 and TRBJ2-5; 8 positions agree with TRBD1. The V segment lost 0 bases and the J segment 7 bases; nucleotides outside the gene matches: 11. Germline V CDR1 and CDR2: SGHDT, YYEEEE. The CDR3 has 16 amino acids. CDR3 nucleotide sequence: TGTGCCAGCAGCTTGGGCCCCCGGGGACAGGAGGCGACCCAGTACTTC. Its protein product is CASSLGPRGQEATQYF.

The rearrangement joins TRBV7-2 to TRBJ1-2, with 7 nucleotides matching TRBD1. Germline V gene data show CDR1 as SGHTA and CDR2 as FQGNSA. The V gene end was trimmed by 5 bases and the J gene end by 6 bases; junction bases not matched to a gene: 15. The length of the CDR3 is 16 residues. The CDR3 DNA follows: TGTGCCAGCAGCACGCAACAGGGGAAGGAGAGAGATGGCTACACCTTC. It yields the protein CASSTQQGKERDGYTF.